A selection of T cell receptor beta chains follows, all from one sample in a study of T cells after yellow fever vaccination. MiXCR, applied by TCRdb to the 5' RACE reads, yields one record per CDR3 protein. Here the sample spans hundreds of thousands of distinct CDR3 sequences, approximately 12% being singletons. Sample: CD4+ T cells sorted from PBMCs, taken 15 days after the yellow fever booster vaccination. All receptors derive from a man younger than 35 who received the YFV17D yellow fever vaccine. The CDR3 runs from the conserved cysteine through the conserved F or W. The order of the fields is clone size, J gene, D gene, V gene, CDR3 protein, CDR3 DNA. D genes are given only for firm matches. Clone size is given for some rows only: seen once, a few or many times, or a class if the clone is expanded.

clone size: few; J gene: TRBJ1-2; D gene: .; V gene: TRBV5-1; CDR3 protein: CASSLSSPTLTSARYGYTF; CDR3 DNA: TGCGCCAGCAGCTTATCCAGCCCCACCCTAACAAGTGCCCGTTATGGCTACACCTTC
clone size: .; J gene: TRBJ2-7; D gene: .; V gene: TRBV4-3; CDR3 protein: CASSRSTGLAYEQYF; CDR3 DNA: TGCGCCAGCAGCCGCTCGACAGGCCTCGCCTACGAGCAGTACTTC
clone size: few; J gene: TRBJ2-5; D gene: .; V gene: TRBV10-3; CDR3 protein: CATSGEETQYF; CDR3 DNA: TGTGCCACATCAGGGGAAGAGACCCAGTACTTC
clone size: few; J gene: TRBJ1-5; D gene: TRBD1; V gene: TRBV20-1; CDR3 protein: CSAATPGQGAIRPQHF; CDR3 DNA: TGCAGTGCTGCCACCCCGGGACAGGGGGCCATACGGCCCCAGCATTTT
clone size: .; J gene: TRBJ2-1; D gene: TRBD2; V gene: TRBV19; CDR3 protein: CASTPSLAGTVNEQFF; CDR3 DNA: TGTGCCAGTACCCCCTCGTTAGCGGGGACGGTGAATGAGCAGTTCTTC
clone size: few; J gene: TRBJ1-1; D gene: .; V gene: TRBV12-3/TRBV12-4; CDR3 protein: CASSLGGPDTEAFF; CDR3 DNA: TGTGCCAGCAGTTTGGGGGGGCCGGACACTGAAGCTTTCTTT
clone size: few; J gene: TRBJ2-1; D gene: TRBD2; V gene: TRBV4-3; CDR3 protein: CASSQDRRLAPNEQFF; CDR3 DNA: TGCGCCAGCAGCCAGGATCGTCGACTAGCCCCCAATGAGCAGTTCTTC
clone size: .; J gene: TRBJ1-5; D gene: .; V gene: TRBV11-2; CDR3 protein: CASSLGAPSYSNQPQHF; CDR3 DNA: TGTGCCAGCAGCTTAGGGGCGCCCTCCTATAGCAATCAGCCCCAGCATTTT
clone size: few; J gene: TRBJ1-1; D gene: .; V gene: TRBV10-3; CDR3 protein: CAISEQLGGGTEAFF; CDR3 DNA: TGTGCCATCAGTGAGCAACTGGGAGGGGGCACTGAAGCTTTCTTT
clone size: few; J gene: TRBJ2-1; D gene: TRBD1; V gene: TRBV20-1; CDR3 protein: CSARELRGPYNEQFF; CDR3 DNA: TGCAGTGCTAGAGAACTCAGGGGGCCTTACAATGAGCAGTTCTTC
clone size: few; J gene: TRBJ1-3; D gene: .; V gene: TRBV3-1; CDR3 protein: CASSQDRTLRRRPNTIYF; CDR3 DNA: TGTGCCAGCAGCCAAGATAGGACGCTAAGGAGGCGACCGAACACCATATATTTT
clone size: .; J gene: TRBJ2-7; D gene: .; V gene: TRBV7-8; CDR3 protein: CASSLQGQSSYEQYF; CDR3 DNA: TGTGCCAGCAGCTTGCAGGGGCAGAGCTCCTACGAGCAGTACTTC
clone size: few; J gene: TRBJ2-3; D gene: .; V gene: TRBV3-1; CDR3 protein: CASSQVGTSTDTQYF; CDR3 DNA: TGTGCCAGCAGCCAAGTTGGGACTAGCACAGATACGCAGTATTTT
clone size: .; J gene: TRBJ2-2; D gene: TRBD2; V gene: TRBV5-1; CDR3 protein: CASSSLAGLPTGELFF; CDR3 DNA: TGCGCCAGCAGCTCCCTAGCGGGGCTGCCCACCGGGGAGCTGTTTTTT
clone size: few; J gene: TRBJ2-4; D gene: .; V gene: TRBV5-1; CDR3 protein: CASSGLGDAVKNIQYF; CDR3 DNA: TGCGCCAGCAGCGGCCTCGGGGATGCCGTCAAAAACATTCAGTACTTC
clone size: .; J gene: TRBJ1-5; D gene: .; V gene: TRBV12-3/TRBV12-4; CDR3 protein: CASSPTRNQPQHF; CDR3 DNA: TGTGCCAGCAGTCCGACACGGAATCAGCCCCAGCATTTT
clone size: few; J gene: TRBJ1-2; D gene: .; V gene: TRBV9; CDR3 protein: CASSVEEGLRGGYTF; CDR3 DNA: TGTGCCAGCAGCGTAGAAGAGGGCCTGAGGGGTGGCTACACCTTC
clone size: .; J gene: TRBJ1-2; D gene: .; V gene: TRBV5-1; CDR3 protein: CASSLNGGPHGYTF; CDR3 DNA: TGCGCCAGCAGCTTAAATGGGGGGCCGCATGGCTACACCTTC
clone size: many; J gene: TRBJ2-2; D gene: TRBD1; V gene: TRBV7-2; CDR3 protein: CASRRTGANTGELFF; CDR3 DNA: TGTGCCAGCAGGAGGACAGGGGCGAACACCGGGGAGCTGTTTTTT
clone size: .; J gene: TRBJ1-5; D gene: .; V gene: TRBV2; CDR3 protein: CASTGVEKTQPQHF; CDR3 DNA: TGTGCCAGCACCGGGGTCGAGAAAACTCAGCCCCAGCATTTT